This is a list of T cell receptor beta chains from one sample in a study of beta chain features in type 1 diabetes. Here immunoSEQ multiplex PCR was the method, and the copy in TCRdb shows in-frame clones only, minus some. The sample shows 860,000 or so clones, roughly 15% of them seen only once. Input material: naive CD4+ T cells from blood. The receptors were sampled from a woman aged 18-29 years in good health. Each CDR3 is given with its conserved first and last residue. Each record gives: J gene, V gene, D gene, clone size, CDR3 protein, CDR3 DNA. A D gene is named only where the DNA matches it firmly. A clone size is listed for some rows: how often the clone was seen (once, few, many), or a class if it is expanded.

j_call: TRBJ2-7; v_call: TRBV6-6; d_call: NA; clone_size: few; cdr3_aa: CASSSRDGYEQYF; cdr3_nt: TGTGCCAGCAGTTCCAGGGACGGCTACGAGCAGTACTTC
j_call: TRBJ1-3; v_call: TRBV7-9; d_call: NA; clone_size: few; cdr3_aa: CASSLRQGAGALSGNTIYF; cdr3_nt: TGTGCCAGCAGCTTACGGCAAGGGGCAGGCGCCCTCTCTGGAAACACCATATATTTT
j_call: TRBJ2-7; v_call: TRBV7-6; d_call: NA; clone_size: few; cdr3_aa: CASSFGNGPYEQYF; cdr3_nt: TGTGCCAGCAGCTTCGGGAACGGACCCTACGAGCAGTACTTC
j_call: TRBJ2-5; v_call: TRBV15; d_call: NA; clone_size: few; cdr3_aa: CATSRESGLETQYF; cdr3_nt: TGTGCCACCAGCAGAGAGTCAGGGTTGGAGACCCAGTACTTC
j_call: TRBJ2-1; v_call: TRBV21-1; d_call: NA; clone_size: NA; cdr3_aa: CASSKVRAQRSYNEQFF; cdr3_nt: TGTGCCAGCAGCAAAGTAAGAGCACAGCGATCTTACAATGAGCAGTTCTTC
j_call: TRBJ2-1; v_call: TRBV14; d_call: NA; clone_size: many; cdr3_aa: CASSRRDEQFF; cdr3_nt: TGTGCCAGCAGCCGGCGCGATGAGCAGTTCTTC
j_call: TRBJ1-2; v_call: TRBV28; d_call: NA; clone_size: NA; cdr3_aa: CASSSQHGYGYTF; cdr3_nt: TGTGCCAGCAGTTCTCAACACGGCTATGGCTACACCTTC
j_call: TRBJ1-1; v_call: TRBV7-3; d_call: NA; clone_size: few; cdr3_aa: CASKVDRNTEAFF; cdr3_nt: TGTGCCAGCAAAGTAGACCGGAACACTGAAGCTTTCTTT
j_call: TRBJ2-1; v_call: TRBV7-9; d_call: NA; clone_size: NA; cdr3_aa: CASSFSPVGEQFF; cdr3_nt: TGTGCCAGCAGCTTTTCACCGGTAGGTGAGCAGTTCTTC
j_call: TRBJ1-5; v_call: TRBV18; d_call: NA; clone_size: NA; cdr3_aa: CASSPGMNQPQHF; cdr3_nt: TGTGCCAGCTCACCAGGGATGAATCAGCCCCAGCATTTT
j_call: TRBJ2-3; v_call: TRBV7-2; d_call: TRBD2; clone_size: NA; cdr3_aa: CASSFTTSGNADTQYF; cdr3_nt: TGTGCCAGCAGCTTCACGACTAGCGGGAATGCAGATACGCAGTATTTT
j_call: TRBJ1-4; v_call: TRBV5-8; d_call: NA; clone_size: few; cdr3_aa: CASSLDGTSNEKLFF; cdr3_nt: TGTGCCAGCAGCTTGGACGGCACATCTAATGAAAAACTGTTTTTT
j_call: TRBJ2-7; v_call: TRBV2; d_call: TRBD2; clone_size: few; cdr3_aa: CASSASLAGVGEQYF; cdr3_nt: TGTGCCAGCAGCGCCTCACTAGCGGGAGTTGGGGAGCAGTACTTC
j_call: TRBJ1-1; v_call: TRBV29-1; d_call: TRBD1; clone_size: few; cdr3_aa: CSVAGGQGVTEAFF; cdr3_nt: TGCAGCGTTGCCGGGGGACAGGGTGTCACTGAAGCTTTCTTT
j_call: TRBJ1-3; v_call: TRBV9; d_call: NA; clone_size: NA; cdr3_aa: CASSVGPGRNTIYF; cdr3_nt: TGTGCCAGCAGCGTAGGGCCGGGGAGAAACACCATATATTTT
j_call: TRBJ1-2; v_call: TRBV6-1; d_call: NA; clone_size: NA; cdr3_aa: CASSFVEGPGYGYTF; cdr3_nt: TGTGCCAGCAGTTTCGTGGAAGGCCCTGGCTATGGCTACACCTTC
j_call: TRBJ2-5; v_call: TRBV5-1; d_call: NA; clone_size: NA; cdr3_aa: CASSLDAGVQETQYF; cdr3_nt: TGCGCCAGCAGCTTGGACGCAGGGGTGCAAGAGACCCAGTACTTC
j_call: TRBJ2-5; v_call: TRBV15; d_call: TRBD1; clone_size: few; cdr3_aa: CATSRMRTGQETQYF; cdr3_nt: TGTGCCACCAGCCGAATGAGGACAGGGCAAGAGACCCAGTACTTC
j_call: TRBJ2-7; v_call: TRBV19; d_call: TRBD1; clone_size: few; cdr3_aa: CASSIQGQGATYEQYF; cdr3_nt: TGTGCCAGTAGTATTCAGGGACAGGGGGCAACCTACGAGCAGTACTTC
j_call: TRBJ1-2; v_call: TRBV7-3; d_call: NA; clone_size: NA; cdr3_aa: CASSLTGTPNYGYTF; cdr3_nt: TGTGCCAGCAGCTTAACGGGGACACCTAACTATGGCTACACCTTC
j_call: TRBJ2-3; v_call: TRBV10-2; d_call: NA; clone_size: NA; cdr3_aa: CASRNIKSTDTQYF; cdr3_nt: TGCGCCAGCAGGAACATAAAGAGCACAGATACGCAGTATTTT
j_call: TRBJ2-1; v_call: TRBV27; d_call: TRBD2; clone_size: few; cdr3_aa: CASIKPGLAGAREQFF; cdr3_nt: TGTGCCAGCATAAAACCCGGACTAGCGGGGGCCCGGGAGCAGTTCTTC
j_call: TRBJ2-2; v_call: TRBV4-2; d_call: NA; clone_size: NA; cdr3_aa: CASSQDRGTGELFF; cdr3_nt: TGTGCCAGCAGCCAAGATCGGGGGACCGGGGAGCTGTTTTTT
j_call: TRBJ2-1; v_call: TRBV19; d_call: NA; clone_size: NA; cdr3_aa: CASQGWNNEQFF; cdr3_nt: TGTGCCAGTCAGGGTTGGAACAATGAGCAGTTCTTC
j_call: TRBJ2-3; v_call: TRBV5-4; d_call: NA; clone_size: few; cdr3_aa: CASSLGPDTDTQYF; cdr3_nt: TGTGCCAGCAGCCTAGGACCCGACACAGATACGCAGTATTTT
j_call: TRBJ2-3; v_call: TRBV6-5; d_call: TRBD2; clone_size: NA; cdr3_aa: CASMTLSGIPDTQYF; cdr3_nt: TGTGCCAGCATGACCCTTAGCGGGATTCCAGATACGCAGTATTTT
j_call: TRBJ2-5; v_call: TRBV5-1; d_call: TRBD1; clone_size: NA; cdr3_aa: CASTPLDHYRGETQYF; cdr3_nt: TGCGCCAGCACCCCGCTCGACCACTACAGGGGGGAGACCCAGTACTTC
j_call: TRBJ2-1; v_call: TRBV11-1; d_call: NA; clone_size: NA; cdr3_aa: CASSLTPYNEQFF; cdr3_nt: TGTGCCAGCAGCTTAACACCCTACAATGAGCAGTTCTTC
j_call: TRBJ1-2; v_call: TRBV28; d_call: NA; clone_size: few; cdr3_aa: CASSSPPHGYGYTF; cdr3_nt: TGTGCCAGCAGTTCACCACCACACGGCTATGGCTACACCTTC
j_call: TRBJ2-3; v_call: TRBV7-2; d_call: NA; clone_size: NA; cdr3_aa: CASSLMVASISTDTQYF; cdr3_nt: TGTGCCAGCAGCTTAATGGTCGCTAGCATCAGCACAGATACGCAGTATTTT
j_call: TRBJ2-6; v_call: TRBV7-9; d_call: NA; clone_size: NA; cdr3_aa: CASARDAHSGANVLTF; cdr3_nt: TGTGCCAGCGCCCGGGACGCGCATTCTGGGGCCAACGTCCTGACTTTC
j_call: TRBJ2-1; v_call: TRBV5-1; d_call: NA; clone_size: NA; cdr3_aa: CASSLLQGTYNEQFF; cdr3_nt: TGCGCCAGCAGCTTGCTGCAGGGAACCTACAATGAGCAGTTCTTC
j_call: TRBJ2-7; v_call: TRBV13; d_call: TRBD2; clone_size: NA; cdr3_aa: CASRRRLARVNEQYF; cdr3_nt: TGTGCCAGCAGACGTCGACTAGCGAGAGTCAACGAGCAGTACTTC
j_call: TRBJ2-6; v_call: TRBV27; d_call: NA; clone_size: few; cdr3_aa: CASSRGDRSLGANVLTF; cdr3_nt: TGTGCCAGCAGTCGGGGGGACAGGTCCCTGGGGGCCAACGTCCTGACTTTC
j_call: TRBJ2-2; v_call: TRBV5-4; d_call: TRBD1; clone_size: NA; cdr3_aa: CASLRQGQPGELFF; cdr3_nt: TGTGCCAGCTTGAGACAGGGTCAGCCCGGGGAGCTGTTTTTT
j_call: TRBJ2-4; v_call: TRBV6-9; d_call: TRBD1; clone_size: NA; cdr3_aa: CASSYPDREGSSAKNIQYF; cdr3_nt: TGTGCCAGCAGTTATCCGGACAGGGAAGGATCTTCGGCCAAAAACATTCAGTACTTC
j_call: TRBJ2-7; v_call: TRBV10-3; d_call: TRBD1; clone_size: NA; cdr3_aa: CAISETPGQETYEQYF; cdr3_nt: TGTGCCATCAGTGAGACCCCGGGACAGGAAACCTACGAGCAGTACTTC
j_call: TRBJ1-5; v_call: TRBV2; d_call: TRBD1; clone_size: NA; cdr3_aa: CASSADRGNQPQHF; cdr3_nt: TGTGCCAGCAGCGCGGACAGGGGGAATCAGCCCCAGCATTTT
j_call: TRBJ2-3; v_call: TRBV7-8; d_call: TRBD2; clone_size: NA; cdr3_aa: CASSLVTSGTSTDTQYF; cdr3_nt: TGTGCCAGCAGCTTAGTCACTAGCGGGACTAGCACAGATACGCAGTATTTT
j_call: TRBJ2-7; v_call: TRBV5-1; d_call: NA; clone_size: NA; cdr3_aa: CASSLVQTGTIPYEQYF; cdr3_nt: TGCGCCAGCAGCTTGGTCCAAACCGGGACAATCCCCTACGAGCAGTACTTC
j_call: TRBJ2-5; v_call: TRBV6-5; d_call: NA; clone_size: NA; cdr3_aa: CASSNSPGNQYF; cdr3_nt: TGTGCCAGCAGCAACAGCCCCGGTAACCAGTACTTC
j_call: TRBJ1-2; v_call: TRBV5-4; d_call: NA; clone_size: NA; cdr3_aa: CATTLILNYGYTF; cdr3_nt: TGTGCCACCACGTTGATATTAAACTATGGCTACACCTTC
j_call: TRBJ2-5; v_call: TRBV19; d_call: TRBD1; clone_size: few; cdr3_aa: CASSINRGRETQYF; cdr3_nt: TGTGCCAGTAGTATCAACAGGGGGCGAGAGACCCAGTACTTC
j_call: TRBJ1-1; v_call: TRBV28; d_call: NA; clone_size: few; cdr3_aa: CASIKPPTEAFF; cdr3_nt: TGTGCCAGCATCAAGCCCCCCACTGAAGCTTTCTTT
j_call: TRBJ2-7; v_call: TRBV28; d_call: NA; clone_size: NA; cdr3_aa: CASSLGGLYYEQYF; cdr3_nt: TGTGCCAGCAGTTTAGGTGGCCTGTACTACGAGCAGTACTTC
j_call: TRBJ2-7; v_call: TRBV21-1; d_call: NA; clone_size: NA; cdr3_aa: CASTTQGPFVEQYF; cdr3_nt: TGTGCCAGCACCACACAGGGGCCGTTCGTCGAGCAGTACTTC
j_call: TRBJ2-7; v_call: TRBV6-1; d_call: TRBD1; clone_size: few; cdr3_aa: CASSGTGFYEQYF; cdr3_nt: TGTGCCAGCAGTGGGACAGGCTTCTACGAGCAGTACTTC
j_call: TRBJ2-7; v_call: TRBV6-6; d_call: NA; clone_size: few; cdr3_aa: CASSGPNGEQYF; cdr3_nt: TGTGCCAGCAGCGGTCCTAATGGCGAGCAGTACTTC
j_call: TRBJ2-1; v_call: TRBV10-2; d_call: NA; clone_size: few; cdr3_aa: CASRSSLTVNEQFF; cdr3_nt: TGCGCCAGCAGGAGCTCGTTAACTGTGAATGAGCAGTTCTTC
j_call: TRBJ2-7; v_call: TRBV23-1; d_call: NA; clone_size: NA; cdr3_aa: CATTPRRAPEQYF; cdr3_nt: TGCGCCACTACGCCGCGGAGGGCCCCCGAGCAGTACTTC
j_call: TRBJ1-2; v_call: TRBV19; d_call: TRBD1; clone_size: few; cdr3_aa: CASSPRDRGGGYTF; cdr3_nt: TGTGCCAGTAGTCCCCGGGACAGGGGAGGAGGCTACACCTTC
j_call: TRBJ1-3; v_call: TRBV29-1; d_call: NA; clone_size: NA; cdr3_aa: CSVAGLTDSGNTIYF; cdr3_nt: TGCAGCGTCGCGGGACTCACCGACTCTGGAAACACCATATATTTT
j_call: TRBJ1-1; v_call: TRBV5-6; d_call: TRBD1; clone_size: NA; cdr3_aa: CASSLTGGDTEAFF; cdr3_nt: TGTGCCAGCAGCTTGACAGGGGGGGACACTGAAGCTTTCTTT
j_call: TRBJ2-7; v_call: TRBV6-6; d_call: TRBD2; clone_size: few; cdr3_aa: CASSRAGDTYEQYF; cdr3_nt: TGTGCCAGCAGTAGGGCGGGAGACACCTACGAGCAGTACTTC
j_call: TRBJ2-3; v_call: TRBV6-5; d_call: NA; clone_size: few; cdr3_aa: CASMYDLNTDTQYF; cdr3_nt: TGTGCCAGCATGTACGATCTGAACACAGATACGCAGTATTTT
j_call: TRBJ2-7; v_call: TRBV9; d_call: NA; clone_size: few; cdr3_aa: CASSVGGRSAGVDEQYF; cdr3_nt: TGTGCCAGCAGCGTAGGGGGCCGTAGCGCGGGTGTGGACGAGCAGTACTTC
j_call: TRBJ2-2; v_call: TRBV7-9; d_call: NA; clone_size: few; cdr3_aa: CASSLAGGRPGELFF; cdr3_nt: TGTGCCAGCAGCTTAGCTGGGGGGCGTCCCGGGGAGCTGTTTTTT